These 20 T cell receptor beta chains share one sample of origin, sequenced in a study of control samples from healthy donors and cancer patients. The repertoire was sequenced with immunoSEQ multiplex PCR; TCRdb's copy has only in-frame clones and lacks some. The sample yields about 85,000 clones, about nine tenths seen once. Sequencing was carried out using blood. These receptors came from a woman between 18 and 29 years old in good health.

The rearrangement links TRBV19 to TRBJ2-7; TRBD1 agrees at 8 bases. This CDR3 is built from 15 residues. The germline CDR1 and CDR2 sequences are LNHDA and SQIVND (reference sequence). V trimming: 3 bases; J trimming: 2 bases; junction bases outside the gene matches: 6. This CDR3 is CASSIGQGYTYEQYF. The CDR3 DNA reads as TGTGCCAGTAGTATCGGACAGGGTTATACCTACGAGCAGTACTTC.

This chain connects TRBV6-1 to TRBJ2-7; D may be TRBD2 (6 bases). The CDR3 is 16 amino acids. V lost 0 bases to trimming and J lost 3 bases, with 15 bases between them. Looked up from germline, CDR1 is MNHNS and CDR2 is SASEGT. CDR3 DNA: TGTGCCAGCAGTGAAGCGCTCGGGGGAAGTAGCTACGAGCAGTACTTC. Its protein is CASSEALGGSSYEQYF.

The gene calls are TRBV4-1 and TRBJ1-1; D is perhaps TRBD1 (5 bases). The CDR3 consists of 15 residues. Between the trimmed V and J ends, which lost 0 bases and 10 bases, there was a span of 18 bases. Germline loops: CDR1 MGHRA, CDR2 YSYEKL. The chain's CDR3 is CASSQENLRAEGAFF. CDR3 in DNA: TGCGCCAGCAGCCAAGAGAACCTCAGGGCGGAGGGAGCTTTCTTT.

The CDR3 sequence: CASSTGRLEETQYF. The CDR3 DNA reads as TGCGCCAGCAGCACGGGACGACTCGAAGAGACCCAGTACTTC. J is TRBJ2-5 and V is TRBV5-1; the D gene could be TRBD1 or TRBD2 (5 bases each). This CDR3 has 14 residues. Looked up from germline, CDR1 is SGHRS and CDR2 is YFSETQ. The V end lost 4 bases, the J end lost 3 bases, and 13 bases lay between the germline ends.

This rearrangement joins TRBV9 to TRBJ2-1, with D maybe TRBD2 (5 bases). Trimming stripped 3 bases from V and 5 bases from J, with 18 bases between. This CDR3 has 16 residues. CDR1 is SGDLS and CDR2 is YYNGEE in the germline V gene. CDR3 region: CASSARQPGSHNEQFF. The CDR3 DNA reads as TGTGCCAGCAGCGCCCGCCAGCCGGGATCTCACAATGAGCAGTTCTTC.

The chain carries TRBV5-6 and TRBJ2-3; D gene uncertain. Trimming removed 0 bases from V and 2 bases from J, with 10 bases in between. Germline V CDR1 and CDR2: SGHDT, YYEEEE. The CDR3 spans 15 residues. The DNA for the CDR3 is TGTGCCAGCAGCTTGGGGTTGGGCATCACAGATACGCAGTATTTT. Translated, it gives CASSLGLGITDTQYF. Drawing the rest from reference TRBV5-6 and TRBJ2-3, the complete variable domain is DAGVTQSPTHLIKTRGQQVTLRCSPKSGHDTVSWYQQALGQGPQFIFQYYEEEERQRGNFPDRFSGHQFPNYSSELNVNALLLGDSALYLCASSLGLGITDTQYFGPGTRLTVL.

This clone appeared once. DNA for the CDR3: TGTGCCAGCAGCTTAGCTTCCTATGGGGTTGGAACAGATACGCAGTATTTT. Protein product: CASSLASYGVGTDTQYF. The V gene is TRBV13, the J gene TRBJ2-3; D gene ambiguous. CDR1 PRHDT and CDR2 FYEKMQ come from the germline V gene (reference sequence). There are 17 residues in the CDR3. V was trimmed by 1 base and J by 3 bases, leaving 17 bases between them.

This clone is a singleton in its sample. This rearrangement joins TRBV19 to TRBJ1-1; D possibly corresponds to TRBD1 (6 bases). Trimming removed 3 bases from V and 5 bases from J, with 10 bases in between. CDR3 size: 13 residues. Germline loops: CDR1 LNHDA, CDR2 SQIVND (reference sequence). CDR3: CASSIRGSTEAFF. The CDR3 coding sequence is TGTGCCAGTAGTATTAGGGGGAGTACTGAAGCTTTCTTT. The whole variable domain, filled in from reference TRBV19 and TRBJ1-1, reads DGGITQSPKYLFRKEGQNVTLSCEQNLNHDAMYWYRQDPGQGLRLIYYSQIVNDFQKGDIAEGYSVSREKKESFPLTVTSAQKNPTAFYLCASSIRGSTEAFFGQGTRLTVV.

This clone was seen only once. This chain connects TRBV7-6 to TRBJ2-3; D is unclear. Germline values: CDR1 SGHVS, CDR2 FNYEAQ. The V and J ends lost 5 bases and 0 bases respectively, with 9 bases between them. CDR3 length: 14 amino acids. The CDR3 DNA is TGTGCCAGCAGCCAGTTATCTAGCACAGATACGCAGTATTTT. Amino acid sequence: CASSQLSSTDTQYF.

The rearrangement joins TRBV11-2 to TRBJ2-7, with no clear D. The CDR3 consists of 13 residues. Germline V lookup: CDR1 SGHAT, CDR2 FQNNGV. Trimming took 0 bases from V and 3 from J, leaving 6 bases between them. The CDR3 spells CASSLDWSYEQYF. Written as DNA, the CDR3 is TGTGCCAGCAGCTTAGATTGGAGCTACGAGCAGTACTTC.

This clone counts as medium-sized. The same CDR3 can be traced to other DNA sequences in this sample. The V gene is TRBV7-6, the J gene TRBJ2-2, with TRBD1 identical over 9 bases. Germline V lookup: CDR1 SGHVS, CDR2 FNYEAQ. J was trimmed by 3 bases and V by 2 bases; bases with no gene match: 1. The CDR3 length is 15 residues. The CDR3: CASSLRDRDTGELFF. The CDR3 nucleotides read TGTGCCAGCAGCTTAAGGGACAGGGACACCGGGGAGCTGTTTTTT. The full variable domain, completed using reference TRBV7-6 and TRBJ2-2, is GAGVSQSPRYKVTKRGQDVALRCDPISGHVSLYWYRQALGQGPEFLTYFNYEAQQDKSGLPNDRFSAERPEGSISTLTIQRTEQRDSAMYRCASSLRDRDTGELFFGEGSRLTVL.

This clone was recorded once. This chain uses TRBV4-2 with TRBJ1-2; D call uncertain. The CDR3 runs 14 residues. The ends were cut back, 0 bases at V and 2 bases at J, with 7 bases in the middle. Germline assignment: CDR1 LGHNA and CDR2 YNFKEQ. CDR3 DNA: TGTGCCAGCAGCCAAGAGGCAAGGAACTATGGCTACACCTTC. It translates to CASSQEARNYGYTF.

The chain has TRBV11-3 and TRBJ2-1; D tentatively fits TRBD1 or TRBD2 (6 bases each). Germline assignment: CDR1 SGHNT and CDR2 YENEEA. The CDR3 covers 16 residues. V was pared by 3 bases and J by 4 bases, with 16 bases between. CDR3 nucleotides: TGTGCCAGCAGCTTGTCTTCGGGGGCCCTTTACAATGAGCAGTTCTTC. Translation: CASSLSSGALYNEQFF.

This sequence joins TRBV9 and TRBJ1-2; 9 nucleotides agree with TRBD1. CDR1 is SGDLS, CDR2 YYNGEE, per germline. The CDR3 sequence is 16 residues long. Trimming took 3 bases from V and 5 from J; bases not matched to a gene: 11. The CDR3 region is CASSAGQGLPIYGYTF. The CDR3 DNA reads as TGTGCCAGCAGCGCAGGACAGGGGCTGCCGATATATGGCTACACCTTC.

CDR3 loop: CASSEHSNTEAFF. The CDR3 nucleotides are TGTGCCAGCTCAGAGCACAGCAACACTGAAGCTTTCTTT. The chain is built from TRBV18 and TRBJ1-1; D remains ambiguous. The CDR3 loop spans 13 amino acids. Trimming took 5 bases from V and 2 from J, leaving 9 bases between them. CDR1 and CDR2 (germline): KGHSH, LQKENI.

The chain couples TRBV27 to TRBJ1-2, with D perhaps TRBD1 (6 bases). Germline V CDR1 and CDR2: MNHEY, SMNVEV (reference sequence). V was trimmed by 1 base and J by 6 bases, leaving 15 bases between them. The CDR3 is 15 amino acids. CDR3 sequence (DNA): TGTGCCAGCAGTTTATTCCCTCCAGGGGTCGATGGCTACACCTTC. The encoded protein is CASSLFPPGVDGYTF.

The rearrangement joins TRBV7-2 to TRBJ1-6, with 8 positions matching TRBD1. Germline trimming cut 5 bases from V and 10 bases from J; bases unmatched to any gene: 4. In germline, CDR1 is SGHTA, CDR2 FQGNSA. The CDR3 is made up of 13 amino acids. The CDR3 loop is CASSRTGPSPLHF. The CDR3 DNA reads as TGTGCCAGCAGCCGGACAGGGCCGTCACCCCTCCACTTT.

The gene calls are TRBV5-1 and TRBJ1-1, with 7 bases lining up with TRBD1. There are 16 residues in the CDR3. Germline trimming cut 0 bases from V and 1 base from J; bases unmatched to any gene: 6. Per the germline V gene, CDR1 is SGHRS and CDR2 is YFSETQ. The DNA of the CDR3 is TGCGCCAGCAGCTTGGCAGGGGGAAAACGGAACACTGAAGCTTTCTTT. Translation gives CASSLAGGKRNTEAFF.

V gene TRBV6-5 combines with J gene TRBJ1-1, with D uncertain. CDR3 length: 12 residues. The V gene lost 7 bases and the J gene lost 4 bases, with 10 bases spanning the gap. Germline V CDR1 and CDR2: MNHEY, SVGAGI. CDR3 nucleotides: TGTGCCAGCAAGGGTTTGGGCACTGAAGCTTTCTTT. Translation: CASKGLGTEAFF.

This chain links TRBV5-5 with TRBJ1-1; TRBD1 matches at 8 bases. V shed 4 bases, J shed 1 base, and the junction held 6 bases outside the gene matches. The length of the CDR3 is 15 residues. Germline-derived CDR1 and CDR2 are SGHKS and YYEKEE (reference sequence). Here the CDR3 DNA reads TGTGCCAGCAGCGGAAACAGGGGGGAGAACACTGAAGCTTTCTTT. It codes for CASSGNRGENTEAFF.